One sample yielded the 3 T cell receptor beta chains listed below, sequenced in a study of diagnostic markers for celiac disease. TCRdb reprocessed the reads and keeps a single row for each CDR3 protein, giving no DNA. The specimen's table records more than 7,500 distinct CDR3 sequences. Input material: either unsorted cells or a sorted T cell fraction (not recorded which). Receptors originate from a human donor. This table probably holds off-target reads from a library built for another chain.

The genes are TRBV27 and TRBJ2-3. This CDR3 has 16 residues. Germline lookup yields CDR1 MNHEY and CDR2 SMNVEV (reference sequence). The CDR3: CASSFGKTEFTDTQYF.

This clonotype is deemed medium-sized by its frequency. This chain links TRBV3-1 with TRBJ1-1; the TCRdb D gene call, TRBD1, has no DNA to confirm it. The CDR3 is made up of 12 amino acids. The germline V gene has CDR1 LGHDT and CDR2 YNNKEL (reference sequence). The chain's CDR3 is CASSPDRSGAFF.

Judged by frequency, this clonotype is medium-sized. The chain uses TRBV28 and TRBJ1-1; with no DNA, the TCRdb D assignment of TRBD1 cannot be verified. Germline CDR1 reads MDHEN; CDR2 reads SYDVKM. The CDR3 is 13 amino acids. The CDR3 sequence: CASTVLQGAEAFF. The whole variable domain, remainder taken from reference TRBV28 and TRBJ1-1, is DVKVTQSSRYLVKRTGEKVFLECVQDMDHENMFWYRQDPGLGLRLIYFSYDVKMKEKGDIPEGYSVSREKKERFSLILESASTNQTSMYLCASTVLQGAEAFFGQGTRLTVV.